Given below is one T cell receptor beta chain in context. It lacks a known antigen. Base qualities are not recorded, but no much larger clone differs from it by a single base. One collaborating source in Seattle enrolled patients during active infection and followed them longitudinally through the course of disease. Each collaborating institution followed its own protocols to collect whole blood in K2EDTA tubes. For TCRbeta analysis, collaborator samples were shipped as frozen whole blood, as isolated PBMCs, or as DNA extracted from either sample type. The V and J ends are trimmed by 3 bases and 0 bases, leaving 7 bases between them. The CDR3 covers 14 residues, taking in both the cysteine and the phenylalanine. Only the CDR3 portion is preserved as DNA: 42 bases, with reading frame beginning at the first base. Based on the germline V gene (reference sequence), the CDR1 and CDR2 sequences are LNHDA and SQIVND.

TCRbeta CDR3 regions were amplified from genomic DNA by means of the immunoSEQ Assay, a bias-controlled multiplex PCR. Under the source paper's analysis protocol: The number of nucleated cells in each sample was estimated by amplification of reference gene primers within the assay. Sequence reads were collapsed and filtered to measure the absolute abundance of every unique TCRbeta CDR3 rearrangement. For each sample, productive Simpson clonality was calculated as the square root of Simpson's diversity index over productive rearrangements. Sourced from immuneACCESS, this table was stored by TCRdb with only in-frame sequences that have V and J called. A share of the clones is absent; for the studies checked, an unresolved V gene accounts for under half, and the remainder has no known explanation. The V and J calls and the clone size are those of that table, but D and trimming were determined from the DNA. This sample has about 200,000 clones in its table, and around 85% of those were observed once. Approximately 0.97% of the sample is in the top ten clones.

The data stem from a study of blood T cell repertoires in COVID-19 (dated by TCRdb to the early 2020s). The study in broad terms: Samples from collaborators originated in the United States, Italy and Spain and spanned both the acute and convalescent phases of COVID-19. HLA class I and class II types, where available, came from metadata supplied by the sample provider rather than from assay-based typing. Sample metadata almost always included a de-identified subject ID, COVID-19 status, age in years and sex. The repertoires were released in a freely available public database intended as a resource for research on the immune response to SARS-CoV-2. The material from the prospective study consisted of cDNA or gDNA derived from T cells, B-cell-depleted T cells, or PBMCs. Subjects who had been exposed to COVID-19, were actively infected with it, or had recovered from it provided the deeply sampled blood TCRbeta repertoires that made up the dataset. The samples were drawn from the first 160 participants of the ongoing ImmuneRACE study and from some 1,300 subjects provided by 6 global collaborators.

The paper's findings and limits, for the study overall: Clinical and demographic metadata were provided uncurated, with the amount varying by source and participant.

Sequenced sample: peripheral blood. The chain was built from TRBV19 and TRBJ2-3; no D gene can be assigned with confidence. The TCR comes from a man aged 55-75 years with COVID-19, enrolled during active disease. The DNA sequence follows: TGTGCCAGTAGTATTGCAACAAGCACAGATACGCAGTATTTT. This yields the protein CASSIATSTDTQYF.